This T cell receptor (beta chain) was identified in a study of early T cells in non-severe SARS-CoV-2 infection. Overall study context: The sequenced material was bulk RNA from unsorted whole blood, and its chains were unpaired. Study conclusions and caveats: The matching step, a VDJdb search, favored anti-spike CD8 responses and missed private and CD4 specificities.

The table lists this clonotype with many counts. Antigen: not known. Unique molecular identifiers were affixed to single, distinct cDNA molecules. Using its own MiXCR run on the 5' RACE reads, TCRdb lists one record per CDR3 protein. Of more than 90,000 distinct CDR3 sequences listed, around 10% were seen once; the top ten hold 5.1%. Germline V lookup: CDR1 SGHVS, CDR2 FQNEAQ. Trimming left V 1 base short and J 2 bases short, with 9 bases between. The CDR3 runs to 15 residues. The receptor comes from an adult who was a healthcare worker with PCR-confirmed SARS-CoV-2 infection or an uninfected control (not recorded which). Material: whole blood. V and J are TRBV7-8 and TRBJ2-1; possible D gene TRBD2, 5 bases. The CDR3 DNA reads TGTGCCAGCAGCTTAGAACGGGGTGCCTACAATGAGCAGTTCTTC. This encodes CASSLERGAYNEQFF.